The 24 T cell receptor beta chains reported below all come from one sample, sequenced in a study of T cell changes during pregnancy in multiple sclerosis. The protocol was immunoSEQ multiplex PCR, while the TCRdb copy is restricted to in-frame clones and leaves out a portion. The repertoire consists of around 56,000 clones, with roughly 94% occurring once and the leading ten covering less than 3%. The specimen comprised CD8+ T cells from peripheral blood mononuclear cells, sampled after pregnancy. The receptors were gathered from a female donor with multiple sclerosis, enrolled in a pregnancy study.

The J gene is TRBJ2-2, the V gene TRBV4-1, with 11 bases that match TRBD2. Germline assignment: CDR1 MGHRA and CDR2 YSYEKL. J gave up 6 bases and V 3 bases, and 6 bases lay outside the gene matches. The CDR3 contains 16 residues. As DNA, the CDR3 is TGCGCCAGCAGCCAGGACGAACTAGCGGGAGCCGGGGAGCTGTTTTTT. Encoded protein: CASSQDELAGAGELFF.

J is TRBJ2-1 and V is TRBV7-6; TRBD2 aligns across 8 bases. V trimming: 1 base; J trimming: 2 bases; junction bases outside the gene matches: 16. Germline V CDR1 and CDR2: SGHVS, FNYEAQ. The CDR3 covers 20 residues. The CDR3 sequence is CASSLDPPEPAGEPYNEQFF. The CDR3 DNA follows: TGTGCCAGCAGCTTAGACCCTCCTGAGCCAGCGGGAGAACCCTACAATGAGCAGTTCTTC.

The rearrangement joins TRBV27 to TRBJ1-2; weak D call: TRBD1 (5 bases). V was trimmed by 5 bases and J by 6 bases, leaving 13 bases between them. This CDR3 is 13 amino acids long. Germline loops: CDR1 MNHEY, CDR2 SMNVEV (reference sequence). The chain's CDR3 is CASSDGGADGYTF. The CDR3 coding sequence is TGTGCCAGCAGTGACGGAGGGGCTGATGGCTACACCTTC.

DNA for the CDR3: TGCGCCAGCAGCTTGCGGGCGGGGGCATCCTACGAGCAGTACTTC. Encoded protein: CASSLRAGASYEQYF. The V call is TRBV5-1, the J call TRBJ2-7; tentative D call: TRBD2 (7 bases). With 1 base removed from V and 1 base from J, the gap between germline ends came to 12 bases. Germline V gene sequence: CDR1 SGHRS, CDR2 YFSETQ. The CDR3 has 15 residues. The variable domain in full, with the rest retrieved from reference TRBV5-1 and TRBJ2-7, is KAGVTQTPRYLIKTRGQQVTLSCSPISGHRSVSWYQQTPGQGLQFLFEYFSETQRNKGNFPGRFSGRQFSNSRSEMNVSTLELGDSALYLCASSLRAGASYEQYFGPGTRLTVT.

The CDR3 DNA follows: TGTGCCAGCAGCCCACAGCAATACGAGCAGTACTTC. This translates into CASSPQQYEQYF. This chain links TRBV7-6 with TRBJ2-7; no clear D. CDR1 and CDR2 from the germline V gene are SGHVS and FNYEAQ. The CDR3 totals 12 residues. Trimming took 5 bases from V and 4 from J, leaving 9 bases between them.

J is TRBJ1-2 and V is TRBV10-1; 9 bases align to TRBD1. Germline V gene sequence: CDR1 WNHNN, CDR2 SYGVQD (reference sequence). This CDR3 is built from 13 residues. The V and J ends lost 6 bases and 4 bases, in that order; junction bases with no gene match: 3. CDR3 nucleotides: TGCGCCAGCAGGGGACAGGGACCCTATGGCTACACCTTC. It codes for CASRGQGPYGYTF.

This chain uses TRBV27 with TRBJ1-5; 10 bases are shared with TRBD1. The CDR3 totals 14 residues. Germline V gene sequence: CDR1 MNHEY, CDR2 SMNVEV (reference sequence). Trimming took 6 bases from V and 2 from J; bases not matched to a gene: 1. CDR3: CASRGTGGNQPQHF. The CDR3 coding sequence is TGTGCCAGCAGGGGGACAGGGGGCAATCAGCCCCAGCATTTT.

The rearrangement links TRBV4-3 to TRBJ1-2; 7 bases agree with TRBD1. Germline CDR1 is LGHNA and CDR2 is YSLEER. V shed 3 bases and J 0 bases; nucleotides not matched to a gene: 4. This CDR3 contains 15 residues. DNA for the CDR3: TGCGCCAGCAGCCAGCACAGGGGAGCTAACTATGGCTACACCTTC. This encodes CASSQHRGANYGYTF.

This clone was seen only once. The J gene is TRBJ1-2, the V gene TRBV29-1; weak D call: TRBD1 (5 bases). From germline, CDR1 is SQVTM and CDR2 ANQGSEA. Trimming took off 3 bases at V and 1 base at J, with 9 bases between the two ends. This CDR3 has 13 amino acids. Here the CDR3 reads CSVDREDNYGYTF. For the CDR3, the DNA is TGCAGCGTTGACAGGGAGGATAACTATGGCTACACCTTC.

The chain uses TRBV27 and TRBJ1-1, with D tentatively TRBD1 (5 bases). This CDR3 is 15 amino acids long. The germline gives CDR1 MNHEY, CDR2 SMNVEV (reference sequence). Trimming took off 6 bases at V and 2 bases at J, with 16 bases between the two ends. CDR3 amino acids: CASRWSPGANTEAFF. As DNA, the CDR3 is TGTGCCAGCAGGTGGTCACCTGGGGCCAACACTGAAGCTTTCTTT.

The chain recombines TRBV12-5 with TRBJ1-5, with 7 bases fitting TRBD1. The CDR3 covers 16 residues. Germline V gives CDR1 LGHNT, CDR2 FRNRAP. V lost 2 bases to trimming and J lost 4 bases; unmatched junction nucleotides: 8. DNA of the CDR3: TGTGCTAGTGGTTTGTCGGAGACAGGGCGAAATCAGCCCCAGCATTTT. Protein sequence: CASGLSETGRNQPQHF.

The chain uses TRBV5-1 and TRBJ2-7; D is uncertain. This CDR3 spans 13 amino acids. The V and J ends lost 2 bases and 1 base respectively, with 7 bases between them. The germline CDR1 and CDR2 sequences are SGHRS and YFSETQ. The CDR3 coding sequence is TGCGCCAGCAGCTTCACGGTTTCCTACGAGCAGTACTTC. Translation: CASSFTVSYEQYF.

This rearrangement joins TRBV5-6 to TRBJ2-2; D might be TRBD2 (5 bases). CDR3 length: 17 amino acids. From germline, CDR1 is SGHDT and CDR2 YYEEEE. Trimming took 1 base from V and 7 from J, leaving 20 bases between them. CDR3 nucleotides: TGTGCCAGCAGCTTGTACTTCGTAAGCCCCGAGGGCGGGGAGCTGTTTTTT. It encodes CASSLYFVSPEGGELFF.

The CDR3 nucleotides are TGTGCCAGCAGCCGTGCCGGAGTCAGCAATCAGCCCCAGCATTTT. Residues: CASSRAGVSNQPQHF. The gene calls are TRBV13 and TRBJ1-5; D remains ambiguous. Germline V CDR1 and CDR2: PRHDT, FYEKMQ (reference sequence). The ends were cut back, 5 bases at V and 1 base at J, with 12 bases in the middle. The CDR3 consists of 15 residues.

This clone was detected a few times. V is TRBV7-9 and J is TRBJ2-5; 9 bases match TRBD2. The junction had 10 bases not matched to a gene; V was cut back by 4 bases and J by 1 base. The CDR3 length is 17 residues. The germline CDR1 and CDR2 sequences are SEHNR and FQNEAQ (reference sequence). CDR3 amino acids: CASSSRGFSGSQETQYF. The CDR3 bases are TGTGCCAGCAGCTCCCGGGGGTTTAGCGGGAGCCAAGAGACCCAGTACTTC.

The V call is TRBV29-1, the J call TRBJ2-1; 11 nucleotides match TRBD2. CDR3 size: 17 residues. Trimming took 6 bases from V and 4 from J; bases not matched to a gene: 14. From germline, CDR1 is SQVTM and CDR2 ANQGSEA. The CDR3 here is CSVTGLAGIQGYNEQFF. CDR3 nucleotides: TGCAGCGTCACCGGACTAGCGGGCATACAAGGGTACAATGAGCAGTTCTTC.

This chain connects TRBV5-5 to TRBJ2-7, with TRBD1 matching 9 bases. Germline V gene sequence: CDR1 SGHKS, CDR2 YYEKEE (reference sequence). This CDR3 has 16 residues. J lost 6 bases, V lost 4 bases, and 14 bases had no gene match. Here the CDR3 reads CASSQTPGQGLFEQYF. The CDR3 nucleotides are TGTGCCAGCAGCCAAACTCCGGGACAGGGTCTTTTCGAGCAGTACTTC.

This rearrangement joins TRBV30 to TRBJ1-1; the match to TRBD1 covers 8 bases. After removal of 8 bases from V and 1 base from J, the junction contained 9 bases not matched to a gene. This CDR3 contains 14 residues. From germline, CDR1 is GTSNPN and CDR2 SVGIG (reference sequence). The CDR3: CARGAGGWNTEAFF. As DNA, the CDR3 is TGTGCCCGGGGCGCAGGGGGCTGGAACACTGAAGCTTTCTTT.

The J gene is TRBJ2-3, the V gene TRBV12-5; 10 bases fit TRBD2. This CDR3 contains 16 residues. V was pared by 3 bases and J by 3 bases, with 6 bases of the junction left unmatched. CDR1 and CDR2 (germline): LGHNT, FRNRAP. CDR3 sequence reads: CASGLTAGGPTDTQYF. The CDR3, as DNA: TGTGCTAGTGGTTTAACAGCGGGAGGGCCGACAGATACGCAGTATTTT.

The chain links TRBV4-3 to TRBJ2-2, with 9 bases lining up with TRBD2. Trimming took 0 bases from V and 6 from J; bases not matched to a gene: 11. Germline V gene data show CDR1 as LGHNA and CDR2 as YSLEER. The CDR3 is made up of 18 amino acids. The CDR3 DNA is TGCGCCAGCAGCCAAGAGCCTAGCGGGAAGATATCGGCCGGGGAGCTGTTTTTT. Residues: CASSQEPSGKISAGELFF.

V is TRBV28 and J is TRBJ1-1; D not certain. The CDR3 covers 12 residues. Germline V gives CDR1 MDHEN, CDR2 SYDVKM. V was pared by 5 bases and J by 4 bases, with 8 bases between. CDR3 in DNA: TGTGCCAGCAGTCTTGGCAGCACTGAAGCTTTCTTT. This translates into CASSLGSTEAFF. Filled out from reference TRBV28 and TRBJ1-1, the complete variable domain reads DVKVTQSSRYLVKRTGEKVFLECVQDMDHENMFWYRQDPGLGLRLIYFSYDVKMKEKGDIPEGYSVSREKKERFSLILESASTNQTSMYLCASSLGSTEAFFGQGTRLTVV.

This CDR3 reads CASSSGATGAPYEQYF. The CDR3 coding sequence is TGCGCCAGCAGCTCGGGGGCGACAGGGGCCCCCTACGAGCAGTACTTC. This chain links TRBV5-1 with TRBJ2-7; 8 bases align to TRBD1. V lost 3 bases, J lost 2 bases, and 10 bases stayed unmatched. Looked up from germline, CDR1 is SGHRS and CDR2 is YFSETQ. This CDR3 contains 16 residues.

This rearrangement joins TRBV5-6 to TRBJ1-1; 8 nucleotides agree with TRBD1. The CDR3 is made up of 15 amino acids. V shed 2 bases and J 5 bases; nucleotides not matched to a gene: 8. Germline V gives CDR1 SGHDT, CDR2 YYEEEE. This CDR3 reads CASSFQTGGGTEAFF. CDR3 coding DNA: TGTGCCAGCAGCTTCCAAACAGGGGGTGGAACTGAAGCTTTCTTT.

The chain joins TRBV19 to TRBJ2-1, with TRBD1 matching over 7 bases. V lost 1 base and J lost 3; bases outside the gene matches: 6. The CDR3 has 16 amino acids. CDR1 is LNHDA and CDR2 is SQIVND in the germline V gene (reference sequence). In DNA, the CDR3 is TGTGCCAGTAGTATAGGGGACAGCCCATTCTACAATGAGCAGTTCTTC. It is translated as CASSIGDSPFYNEQFF.